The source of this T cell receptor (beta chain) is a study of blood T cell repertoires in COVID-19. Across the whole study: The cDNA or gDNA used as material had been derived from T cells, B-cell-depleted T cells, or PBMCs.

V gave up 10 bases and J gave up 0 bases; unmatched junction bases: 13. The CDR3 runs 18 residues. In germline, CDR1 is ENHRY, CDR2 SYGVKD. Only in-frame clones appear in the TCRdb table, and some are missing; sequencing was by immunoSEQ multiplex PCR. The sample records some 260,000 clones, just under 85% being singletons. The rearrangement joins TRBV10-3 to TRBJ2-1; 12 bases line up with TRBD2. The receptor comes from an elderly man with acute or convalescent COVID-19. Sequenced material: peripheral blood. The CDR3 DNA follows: TGTGCCAGCAGGTCTGGGACTAGCGGGTTTAGCTCCTACAATGAGCAGTTCTTC. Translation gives CASRSGTSGFSSYNEQFF.